A selection of T cell receptor beta chains follows, all from one sample in a study of shared clonotypes between healthy human individuals. Clones were sequenced by immunoSEQ multiplex PCR, and TCRdb holds only the in-frame ones, with some missing. The table shows around 750,000 clones, with roughly 70% occurring only once. What was sequenced was memory CD4+ T cells sorted from blood. These receptors were taken from a woman between 25 and 40 years old in good health. Both conserved end residues are part of each CDR3. Each record gives: CDR3 DNA, CDR3 protein, J gene, V gene, clone size, D gene, CDR3 length. D genes are given only for firm matches. Size values are once, few and many counts, or a class for expanded clones, and some rows have none.

CDR3nt: TGTGCCACCAGGCCTATCCGGGGCTTCACTGAAGCTTTCTTT
CDR3aa: CATRPIRGFTEAFF
j_gene: TRBJ1-1
v_gene: TRBV5-4
abundance: .
d_gene: .
len: 14

CDR3nt: TGTGCCAGCAGTTTGGGGCAGGACTATGGCTACACCTTC
CDR3aa: CASSLGQDYGYTF
j_gene: TRBJ1-2
v_gene: TRBV6-5
abundance: .
d_gene: .
len: 13

CDR3nt: TGCGCCAGCAGCTTGGCACAGGGCTTTGGATTGACCCGCAACACCGGGGAGCTGTTTTTT
CDR3aa: CASSLAQGFGLTRNTGELFF
j_gene: TRBJ2-2
v_gene: TRBV5-1
abundance: once
d_gene: .
len: 20

CDR3nt: TGTGCCTGGGGGAGGTACTACGAGCAGTACTTC
CDR3aa: CAWGRYYEQYF
j_gene: TRBJ2-7
v_gene: TRBV30
abundance: .
d_gene: .
len: 11

CDR3nt: TGCGCCAGCAGCCCGGACAGGGTAGTAAGGGGCTACACCTTC
CDR3aa: CASSPDRVVRGYTF
j_gene: TRBJ1-2
v_gene: TRBV5-1
abundance: few
d_gene: TRBD1
len: 14

CDR3nt: TGTGCCAGCAGCCCGCAGGGGGAGAGAAACACCATATATTTT
CDR3aa: CASSPQGERNTIYF
j_gene: TRBJ1-3
v_gene: TRBV11-1
abundance: .
d_gene: TRBD1
len: 14

CDR3nt: TGTGCCAGCAGCTTACAGGATTTCCTTCGTCGCGAGCAGTACTTC
CDR3aa: CASSLQDFLRREQYF
j_gene: TRBJ2-7
v_gene: TRBV7-2
abundance: .
d_gene: .
len: 15

CDR3nt: TGCGCCAGCAGCAGGGGACAGGGATTCTTTGAAGCTTTCTTT
CDR3aa: CASSRGQGFFEAFF
j_gene: TRBJ1-1
v_gene: TRBV5-1
abundance: .
d_gene: TRBD1
len: 14

CDR3nt: TGTGCCACCAGCAATCCGGGACAGGGATCCTCAGAGACCCAGTACTTC
CDR3aa: CATSNPGQGSSETQYF
j_gene: TRBJ2-5
v_gene: TRBV15
abundance: .
d_gene: TRBD1
len: 16

CDR3nt: TGTGCCAGCAGCCCAGAACGTATCGGGGAGCTGTTTTTT
CDR3aa: CASSPERIGELFF
j_gene: TRBJ2-2
v_gene: TRBV14
abundance: few
d_gene: .
len: 13

CDR3nt: TGTGCCAGCAGAGGAAGCTACGAGCAGTACTTC
CDR3aa: CASRGSYEQYF
j_gene: TRBJ2-7
v_gene: TRBV6-6
abundance: .
d_gene: .
len: 11